Each of the 11 T cell receptor beta chains below was sequenced from the same sample in a study of HIV-infected patients and healthy controls. MiXCR, run by TCRdb on the 5' RACE reads, gives a single entry per CDR3 protein. Of roughly 70,000 distinct CDR3 sequences listed, roughly a sixth were seen once; the top ten hold approximately 5%. The sequenced sample was CD4+ T cells from blood. The receptors shown here come from a human donor in good health.

This chain links TRBV2 with TRBJ2-3, with 10 bases lining up with TRBD1. Germline trimming cut 8 bases from V and 5 bases from J; bases unmatched to any gene: 7. CDR3 length: 14 amino acids. Germline V gene lookup returns CDR1 SNHLY and CDR2 FYNNEI. CDR3 in amino acids: CASGRDRGGDTQYF. CDR3 DNA: TGTGCCAGCGGACGGGACAGGGGAGGAGATACGCAGTATTTT.

This clonotype was counted at least ten times. V is TRBV5-1 and J is TRBJ2-5; tentatively, D is TRBD2 (5 bases). Between the trimmed V and J ends, which lost 2 bases and 5 bases, there was a span of 13 bases. Germline V gene sequence: CDR1 SGHRS, CDR2 YFSETQ. The CDR3 totals 14 residues. CDR3: CASSLGSRAETQYF. CDR3 DNA: TGCGCCAGCAGCTTAGGGAGTAGGGCCGAGACCCAGTACTTC.

This clonotype was observed a few times. J is TRBJ2-1 and V is TRBV12-3 or TRBV12-4, with D maybe TRBD2 (6 bases). With 5 bases removed from V and 0 bases from J, the gap between germline ends came to 11 bases. The CDR3 contains 15 residues. The CDR3 loop is CASSPDGSSYNEQFF. The CDR3 DNA sequence: TGTGCCAGCAGTCCCGACGGGAGCTCCTACAATGAGCAGTTCTTC.

This clonotype was observed a handful of times. The CDR3 DNA is TGTGCCAGCAGCCCGGGCGCAGGTCTGAGCTACACCTTC. Its protein product is CASSPGAGLSYTF. The chain employs TRBV7-2 and TRBJ1-2; no definite D call. CDR1 is SGHTA, CDR2 FQGNSA, per germline. The CDR3 length is 13 residues. V was shortened by 5 bases and J by 9 bases, with 16 bases between the two germline ends.

This clonotype has at least ten counts. The rearrangement uses TRBV29-1 and TRBJ2-1; TRBD2 agrees at 13 bases. Trimming at V came to 2 bases and at J to 7 bases, leaving 17 bases not matched to a gene. The CDR3 length is 19 residues. Germline assignment: CDR1 SQVTM and CDR2 ANQGSEA. CDR3 nucleotides: TGCAGCGTTGAACCCAAGAAAACGAGGACTAGCGGGAGAGGTAATGAGCAGTTCTTC. Translation gives CSVEPKKTRTSGRGNEQFF.

There are many counts of this clonotype. The CDR3 is CASSPSRTSGPGMVQFF. The CDR3 coding sequence is TGTGCCAGCAGCCCCTCAAGGACTAGCGGGCCCGGGATGGTCCAGTTCTTC. The V gene is TRBV7-2, the J gene TRBJ2-1, with 11 nucleotides matching TRBD2. Germline CDR1 is SGHTA and CDR2 is FQGNSA. Losses at the gene ends were 5 bases for V and 13 bases for J; bases not matched to a gene: 19. The CDR3 extends over 17 amino acids.

In this sample, this clonotype turned up a few times. J is TRBJ1-2 and V is TRBV2; no reliable D call. CDR3 length: 11 residues. The germline V and J ends were trimmed by 2 bases and 4 bases, with 2 bases remaining between them. Germline V gene lookup returns CDR1 SNHLY and CDR2 FYNNEI. Here the CDR3 reads CASSESYGYTF. DNA for the CDR3: TGTGCCAGCAGTGAAAGCTATGGCTACACCTTC.

This rearrangement joins TRBV6-1 to TRBJ2-7; D remains ambiguous. CDR1 is MNHNS, CDR2 SASEGT, per germline. V lost 3 bases and J lost 2, with 14 bases in between. This CDR3 region has 15 residues. This CDR3 is CASSDGVGGPYEQYF. The CDR3 coding sequence is TGTGCCAGCAGTGATGGCGTAGGTGGTCCCTACGAGCAGTACTTC.

Only a few counts were recorded for this clonotype. V and J are TRBV7-2 and TRBJ2-1; 10 nucleotides agree with TRBD2. Germline CDR1 is SGHTA and CDR2 is FQGNSA. The CDR3 runs 16 residues. V lost 0 bases to trimming and J lost 9 bases; unmatched junction nucleotides: 8. In nucleotides, the CDR3 is TGTGCCAGCAGCTTAGCAAGCGGGAGGGCCGGAGGTGAGCAGTTCTTC. This gives the protein CASSLASGRAGGEQFF.

This clonotype was observed a few times. The chain links TRBV7-2 to TRBJ1-1; D perhaps matches TRBD1 (6 bases). Deletions cut 0 bases from V and 0 bases from J, with 11 bases between. The CDR3 loop spans 16 amino acids. The germline CDR1 and CDR2 sequences are SGHTA and FQGNSA. This CDR3 is CASSLAGGRVNTEAFF. Here the CDR3 DNA reads TGTGCCAGCAGCTTAGCGGGGGGCAGGGTGAACACTGAAGCTTTCTTT.

The gene calls are TRBV20-1 and TRBJ2-7; possible D gene TRBD2, 6 bases. Deletions cut 4 bases from V and 3 bases from J, with 13 bases between. CDR3 size: 13 residues. Germline V gene sequence: CDR1 DFQATT, CDR2 SNEGSKA (reference sequence). CDR3 nucleotide sequence: TGCAGTGCTATTGGTCGCGGGGACTACGAGCAGTACTTC. This codes for CSAIGRGDYEQYF.